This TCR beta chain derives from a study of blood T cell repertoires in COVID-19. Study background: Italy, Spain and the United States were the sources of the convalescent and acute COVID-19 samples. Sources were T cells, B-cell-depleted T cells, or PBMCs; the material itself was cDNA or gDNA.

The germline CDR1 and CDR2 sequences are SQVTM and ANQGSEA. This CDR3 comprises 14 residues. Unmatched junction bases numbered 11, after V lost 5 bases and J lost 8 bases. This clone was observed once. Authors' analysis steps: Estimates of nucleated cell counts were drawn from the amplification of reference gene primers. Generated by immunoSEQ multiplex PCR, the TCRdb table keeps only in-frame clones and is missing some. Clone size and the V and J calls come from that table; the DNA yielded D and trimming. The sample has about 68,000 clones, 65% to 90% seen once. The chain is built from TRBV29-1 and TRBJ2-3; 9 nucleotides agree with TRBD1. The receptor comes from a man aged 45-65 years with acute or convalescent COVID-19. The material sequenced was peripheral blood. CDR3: CSVTQGARIGTQYF. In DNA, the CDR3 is TGCAGCGTTACACAGGGGGCGCGTATTGGTACGCAGTATTTT.